This TCR beta chain was retrieved from a study of identical twins. Remarks on this clonotype: Its target is unknown.

Regarding the study as a whole: In beta out-of-frame sequences, the excess sharing between twins was weaker. The study found excess low generation probability among twin-shared out-of-frame alpha sequences. Insertions ran lower in abundant cord blood beta clonotypes, though not in memory repertoires.

TCRdb reanalysed the 5' RACE reads using MiXCR and keeps one entry per CDR3 protein. Found here are around 570,000 distinct CDR3 sequences, roughly 9.5% of them singletons; the top ten hold 2.5% to 3.5%. The CDR3 is 15 residues long. Germline CDR1 is KGHSH and CDR2 is LQKENI. With 1 base removed from V and 2 bases from J, the gap between germline ends came to 12 bases. These data also featured in a second study, about yellow fever vaccine responses in identical twins.

The origin of this receptor is a woman between 18 and 30 years old in good health. Sequenced: PBMCs. The chain joins TRBV18 to TRBJ2-7, with TRBD2 as a possible D gene (5 bases). The CDR3 loop is CASSPRRLIPYEQYF. The CDR3 DNA follows: TGTGCCAGCTCACCACGGAGGCTCATACCCTACGAGCAGTACTTC.